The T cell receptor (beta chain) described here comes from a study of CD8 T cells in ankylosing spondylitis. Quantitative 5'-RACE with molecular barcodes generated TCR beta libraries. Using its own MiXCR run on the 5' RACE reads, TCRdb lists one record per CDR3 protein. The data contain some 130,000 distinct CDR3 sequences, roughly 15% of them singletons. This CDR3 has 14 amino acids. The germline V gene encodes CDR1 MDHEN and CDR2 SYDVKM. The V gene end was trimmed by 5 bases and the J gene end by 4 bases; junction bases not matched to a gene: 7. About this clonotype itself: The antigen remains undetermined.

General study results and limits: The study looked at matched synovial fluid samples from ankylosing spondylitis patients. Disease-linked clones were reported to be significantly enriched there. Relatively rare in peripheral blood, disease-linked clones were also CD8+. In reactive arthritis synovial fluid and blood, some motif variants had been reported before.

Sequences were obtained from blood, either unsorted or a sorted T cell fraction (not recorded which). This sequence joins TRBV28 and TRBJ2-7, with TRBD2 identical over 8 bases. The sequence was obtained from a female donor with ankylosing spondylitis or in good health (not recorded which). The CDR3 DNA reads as TGTGCCAGCAGTCCACCGGGACTAGGTTACGAGCAGTACTTC. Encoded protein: CASSPPGLGYEQYF.